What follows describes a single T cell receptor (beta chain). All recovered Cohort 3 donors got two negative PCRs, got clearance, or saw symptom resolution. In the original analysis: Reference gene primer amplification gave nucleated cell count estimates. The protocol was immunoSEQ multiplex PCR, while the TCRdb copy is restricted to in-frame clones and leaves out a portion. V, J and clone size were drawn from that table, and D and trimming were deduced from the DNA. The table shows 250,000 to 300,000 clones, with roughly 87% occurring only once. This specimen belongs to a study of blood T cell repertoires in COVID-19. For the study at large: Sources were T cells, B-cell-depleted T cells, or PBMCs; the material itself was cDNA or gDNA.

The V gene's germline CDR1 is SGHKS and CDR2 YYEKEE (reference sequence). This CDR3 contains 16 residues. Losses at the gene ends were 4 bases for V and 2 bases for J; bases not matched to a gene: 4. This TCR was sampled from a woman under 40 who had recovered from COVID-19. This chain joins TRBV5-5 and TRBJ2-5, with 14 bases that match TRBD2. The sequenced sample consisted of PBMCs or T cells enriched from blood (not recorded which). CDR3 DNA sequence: TGTGCCAGCAGCGGACGACTAGCGGGAGGGCAAGAGACCCAGTACTTC. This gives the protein CASSGRLAGGQETQYF.